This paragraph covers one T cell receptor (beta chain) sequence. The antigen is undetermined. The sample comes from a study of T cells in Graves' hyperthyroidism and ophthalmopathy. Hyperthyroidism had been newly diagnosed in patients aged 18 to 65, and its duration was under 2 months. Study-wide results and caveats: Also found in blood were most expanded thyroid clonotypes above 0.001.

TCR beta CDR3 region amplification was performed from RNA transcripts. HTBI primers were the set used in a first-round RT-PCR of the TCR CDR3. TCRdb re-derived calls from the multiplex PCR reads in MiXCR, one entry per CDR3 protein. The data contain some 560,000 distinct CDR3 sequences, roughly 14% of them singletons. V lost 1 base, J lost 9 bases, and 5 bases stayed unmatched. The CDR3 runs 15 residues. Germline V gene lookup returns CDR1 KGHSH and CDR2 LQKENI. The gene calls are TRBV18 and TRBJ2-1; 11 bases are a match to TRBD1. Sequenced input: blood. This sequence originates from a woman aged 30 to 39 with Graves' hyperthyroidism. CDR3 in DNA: TGTGCCAGCTCACCACAAGGACAGGGGGCCGGTGAGCAGTTCTTC. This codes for CASSPQGQGAGEQFF.